This TCR beta chain originates from a study of shared clonotypes between healthy human individuals. General study findings and limits: The generation probabilities recorded for non-shared clonotypes fell below those of clonotypes shared by all four donors. How much donors shared clonotypes was expected to be affected by sequencing depth. The study found roughly 5% of naive CD4 clonotypes shared across several donors.

Genomic DNA belonging to each subset was distributed in equal measure over several immunoSEQ plates. Assay used: immunoSEQ multiplex PCR; TCRdb lists only in-frame clones, some missing. Of some 2,000,000 clones detected, about 95% appear once; the ten largest clones hold 1.1%. CD45RO-negative, CCR7-positively selected cells formed the naive CD8 fraction, excluding terminally differentiated effector memory CD45RA+ cells. Germline assignment: CDR1 SGHVS and CDR2 FQNEAQ. CDR3 length: 16 residues. The ends lost 2 bases at V and 2 bases at J; junction bases unmatched: 9. Worth noting for this clone: Its target is not known.

The V and J genes are TRBV7-8 and TRBJ2-7, with 7 bases lining up with TRBD1. The sequence came from a man aged 18 to 30 in good health. The material sequenced was naive CD8+ T cells sorted from blood. The CDR3 DNA sequence: TGTGCCAGCAGCTTAACACAGGGGTTCCTTACCTACGAGCAGTACTTC. Protein: CASSLTQGFLTYEQYF.